These 16 T cell receptor beta chains were sequenced from one sample in a study of blood T cells in healthy people across ages. A second 7 to 11 cycle PCR used barcoded and J-beta primers. TCRdb independently ran MiXCR on the 5' RACE reads; one entry per CDR3 protein. The table lists around 1,000,000 distinct CDR3 sequences, 20% to 25% of them singletons. These data also featured in a second study, about T cells of mothers and their children.

Source material: blood. Receptor source: a girl aged 2 to 10 in good health.

CDR3 protein: CASSPLAGPDTQYF. The CDR3 DNA is TGTGCCAGCAGCCCACTAGCGGGACCAGATACGCAGTATTTT. This chain joins TRBV7-2 and TRBJ2-3, with 10 bases identical to TRBD2. Losses at the gene ends were 5 bases for V and 4 bases for J; bases not matched to a gene: 3. Germline loops: CDR1 SGHTA, CDR2 FQGNSA. The CDR3 has 14 residues.

The chain has TRBV10-3 and TRBJ1-2; no reliable D call. There are 14 residues in the CDR3. In germline, CDR1 is ENHRY, CDR2 SYGVKD. The V gene lost 0 bases and the J gene lost 2 bases, with 7 bases spanning the gap. The CDR3 sequence: CAISESPGNYGYTF. The CDR3 coding sequence is TGTGCCATCAGTGAGTCCCCAGGCAACTATGGCTACACCTTC.

The chain links TRBV11-1 to TRBJ2-5; 9 positions agree with TRBD2. This CDR3 spans 17 amino acids. Germline V CDR1 and CDR2: SGHAT, FQDESV (reference sequence). J lost 1 base, V lost 4 bases, and 10 bases had no gene match. CDR3 nucleotide sequence: TGTGCCAGCAGCTCCGTCCCGACTAGCGGTTTCCAAGAGACCCAGTACTTC. Encoded protein: CASSSVPTSGFQETQYF. Looking up the rest from reference TRBV11-1 and TRBJ2-5 gives the full variable domain: EAEVAQSPRYKITEKSQAVAFWCDPISGHATLYWYRQILGQGPELLVQFQDESVVDDSQLPKDRFSAERLKGVDSTLKIQPAELGDSAMYLCASSSVPTSGFQETQYFGPGTRLLVL.

This clonotype has a count of ten or more. This chain uses TRBV4-1 with TRBJ1-1, with 8 bases fitting TRBD1. The CDR3 length is 15 residues. Germline V gene data show CDR1 as MGHRA and CDR2 as YSYEKL. The trim removed 0 bases at V and 8 bases at J, leaving 8 bases unmatched. CDR3 sequence (DNA): TGCGCCAGCAGCCAAGAGCCCCCAACAGGGGGGGAAGCTTTCTTT. This codes for CASSQEPPTGGEAFF.

This clonotype appeared a few times. The rearrangement uses TRBV29-1 and TRBJ2-1, with 8 bases matching TRBD2. Trimming removed 4 bases from V and 0 bases from J; junction bases left unmatched: 2. The CDR3 has 14 residues. Germline V gives CDR1 SQVTM, CDR2 ANQGSEA. CDR3 sequence reads: CSVVAGGSYNEQFF. For the CDR3, the DNA is TGCAGCGTTGTTGCGGGGGGCTCCTACAATGAGCAGTTCTTC.

The chain carries TRBV29-1 and TRBJ2-3; D is perhaps TRBD2 (5 bases). The germline V and J ends were trimmed by 6 bases and 2 bases, with 15 bases remaining between them. The CDR3 has 14 amino acids. The V gene's germline CDR1 is SQVTM and CDR2 ANQGSEA. The CDR3 region is CSVATAADTDTQYF. In DNA, the CDR3 is TGCAGCGTGGCCACAGCGGCCGACACAGATACGCAGTATTTT.

V gene TRBV5-5 combines with J gene TRBJ2-7; unclear D gene. V dropped 4 bases and J dropped 0 bases, with 14 bases sitting between them. The CDR3 has 15 amino acids. Germline V gene data show CDR1 as SGHKS and CDR2 as YYEKEE (reference sequence). The CDR3 spells CASSLNTFGSYEQYF. The CDR3 DNA reads as TGTGCCAGCAGCCTAAACACCTTCGGCTCCTACGAGCAGTACTTC. Full variable domain (rest looked up from reference TRBV5-5 and TRBJ2-7): DAGVTQSPTHLIKTRGQQVTLRCSPISGHKSVSWYQQVLGQGPQFIFQYYEKEERGRGNFPDRFSARQFPNYSSELNVNALLLGDSALYLCASSLNTFGSYEQYFGPGTRLTVT.

This clonotype has a handful of counts. V gene TRBV29-1 combines with J gene TRBJ2-2; no clear D. V shed 1 base and J shed 2 bases, with 8 bases lying between them. CDR3 length: 14 amino acids. CDR1 is SQVTM and CDR2 is ANQGSEA in the germline V gene. The CDR3 DNA reads as TGCAGCGTTGAAGGCAGCTCCAACACCGGGGAGCTGTTTTTT. The encoded protein is CSVEGSSNTGELFF.

This clonotype was counted only a few times. The chain uses TRBV19 and TRBJ1-1; D not certain. V was trimmed by 5 bases and J by 0 bases, leaving 10 bases between them. The CDR3 consists of 14 residues. CDR1 and CDR2 from the germline V gene are LNHDA and SQIVND (reference sequence). The CDR3 here is CASSGMDLNTEAFF. CDR3 sequence (DNA): TGTGCCAGTAGTGGAATGGACTTGAACACTGAAGCTTTCTTT.

This clonotype came up a few times. The CDR3 sequence: CASRYGRDRNYGYTF. CDR3 in DNA: TGTGCCAGCAGATATGGTCGGGACAGGAACTATGGCTACACCTTC. V and J are TRBV6-5 and TRBJ1-2; TRBD1 matches 8 bases. Unmatched junction bases numbered 8, after V lost 6 bases and J lost 2 bases. The CDR3 consists of 15 residues. CDR1 is MNHEY and CDR2 is SVGAGI in the germline V gene.

The chain is built from TRBV20-1 and TRBJ2-5, with D perhaps matching TRBD1 (5 bases). The last part of the DNA fits TRBJ2-1 better; the J call may be wrong. CDR3 length: 12 amino acids. CDR1 and CDR2 (germline): DFQATT, SNEGSKA (reference sequence). CDR3 loop: CSASRVVNEQFF. CDR3 in DNA: TGCAGTGCTAGCAGGGTAGTGAATGAGCAGTTCTTC.

V and J are TRBV7-9 and TRBJ1-1; maybe TRBD1 (5 bases). The CDR3 covers 14 residues. The V end was cut by 5 bases, the J end by 7 bases, with 17 bases between. CDR1 SEHNR and CDR2 FQNEAQ come from the germline V gene (reference sequence). The CDR3 sequence: CASSLAGVVIEAFF. DNA of the CDR3: TGTGCCAGCAGCCTGGCGGGGGTTGTTATTGAAGCTTTCTTT. The complete variable domain, with remaining parts taken from reference TRBV7-9 and TRBJ1-1, reads DTGVSQNPRHKITKRGQNVTFRCDPISEHNRLYWYRQTLGQGPEFLTYFQNEAQLEKSRLLSDRFSAERPKGSFSTLEIQRTEQGDSAMYLCASSLAGVVIEAFFGQGTRLTVV.

Of note for this clonotype: The junction differs from germline at one of its ends, possibly a read error. The chain recombines TRBV4-3 with TRBJ2-2; D might be TRBD2 (6 bases). The CDR3 runs to 15 residues. Germline CDR1 and CDR2: LGHNA and YSLEER. CDR3 nucleotides: TGCGCCGGCAGCCAAGGGATAGGGAGGACCGGGGAGCTGTTTTTT. Protein sequence: CAGSQGIGRTGELFF.

The chain uses TRBV12-5 and TRBJ2-5; D remains unclear. Germline V gene data show CDR1 as LGHNT and CDR2 as FRNRAP. V gave up 0 bases and J gave up 9 bases, with 11 bases separating them. The CDR3 loop spans 13 amino acids. The DNA for the CDR3 is TGTGCTAGTGGTTTGGTCAAAAACTGGGCCCAGTACTTC. Translated: CASGLVKNWAQYF. Filled out from reference TRBV12-5 and TRBJ2-5, the complete variable domain reads DARVTQTPRHKVTEMGQEVTMRCQPILGHNTVFWYRQTMMQGLELLAYFRNRAPLDDSGMPKDRFSAEMPDATLATLKIQPSEPRDSAVYFCASGLVKNWAQYFGPGTRLLVL.

The gene calls are TRBV28 and TRBJ2-1; tentative D call: TRBD2 (6 bases). CDR3 size: 16 residues. Germline V gives CDR1 MDHEN, CDR2 SYDVKM. V shed 5 bases and J shed 4 bases, with 18 bases lying between them. Here the CDR3 DNA reads TGTGCCAGCAGTGGTAGCGGCGGGGCCCTTTACAATGAGCAGTTCTTC. Translating it yields CASSGSGGALYNEQFF.

The rearrangement links TRBV15 to TRBJ2-3; 8 bases align to TRBD2. From germline, CDR1 is LNHNV and CDR2 YYDKDF (reference sequence). The junction had 4 bases not matched to a gene; V was cut back by 5 bases and J by 3 bases. The CDR3 is 14 amino acids. In DNA form, the CDR3 reads TGTGCCACCAGCCCGGGGGGGCCGACAGATACGCAGTATTTT. Translating gives CATSPGGPTDTQYF.